This is a list of T cell receptor beta chains from one sample in a study of T cells in tuberculosis. Data came from immunoSEQ multiplex PCR; TCRdb stores just in-frame clones and leaves some out. This sample yields about 41,000 clones, of which approximately 95% are seen a single time; around 3.3% belongs to the top ten. Sequences were obtained from PBMCs. These receptors all come from a donor between 5 and 29 years old with latent tuberculosis or without tuberculosis infection. The CDR3 runs from the conserved cysteine through the conserved F or W.

13 TRBJ1-5 TRBV5-1 CASSLDINQPQHF
12 TRBJ1-1 TRBV21-1 CAPPGVVTEAFF
13 TRBJ1-1 TRBV2 CASSGQGAILAFF
17 TRBJ2-6 TRBV19 CASSTGTGESGANVLTF
14 TRBJ2-7 TRBV9 CASSFDRGNYEQYF
13 TRBJ1-2 TRBV5-1 CASSLERTYGYTF
13 . TRBV7-9 CASSRNGGPTQYF
13 TRBJ1-1 TRBV27 CASRNRGLTEAFF
13 TRBJ1-2 TRBV5-4 CASSTQGNYGYTF
15 TRBJ2-5 TRBV5-5 CASSTGLAGAETQYF
13 TRBJ1-2 TRBV10-2 CASSESGDYGYTF
15 TRBJ2-3 TRBV5-1 CASSLDGQMADTQYF
16 TRBJ1-1 TRBV4-1 CASSQAHRVTNTEAFF
19 TRBJ2-1 TRBV10-2 CASHHPGLAGASSYNEQFF
15 TRBJ2-1 TRBV7-7 CASSLVGTRDNEQFF
17 TRBJ1-5 TRBV30 CAWSLDRGSYSNQPQHF
13 TRBJ2-1 TRBV5-6 CASSTIRDNEQFF
21 TRBJ1-5 TRBV9 CASSFRYRDRARPRSNQPQHF
12 TRBJ1-5 TRBV5-6 CASSLSNQPQHF
13 TRBJ2-3 TRBV28 CASVRRETDTQYF